Below, 3 T cell receptor beta chains from the same sample are listed, as sequenced in a study of CD8+ T cells in alopecia areata. Sequencing used cDNA as its template, made by extracting RNA and reverse transcribing it. Sequencing used immunoSEQ multiplex PCR; TCRdb keeps in-frame clones, though not all of them. The sample lists 200,000 to 250,000 clones, 50% to 60% occurring once. Material: CD4+ T cells sorted from blood, obtained at week 0. The receptors stem from a human donor with alopecia areata.

This clone was observed a few times. This chain joins TRBV18 and TRBJ2-3; either TRBD1 or TRBD2 may supply D (5 bases each). Germline V CDR1 and CDR2: KGHSH, LQKENI. Deletions cut 3 bases from V and 2 bases from J, with 12 bases between. There are 15 residues in the CDR3. The CDR3 region is CASSPRGAHTDTQYF. The CDR3 DNA sequence: TGTGCCAGCTCACCGAGAGGGGCACACACAGATACGCAGTATTTT.

In nucleotides, the CDR3 is TGTGCCAGCAGCTTGAGTCTAGCGGGAGGGCAATACAATGAGCAGTTCTTC. Translation: CASSLSLAGGQYNEQFF. The genes are TRBV7-9 and TRBJ2-1, with TRBD2 identical over 12 bases. The trim removed 3 bases at V and 4 bases at J, leaving 7 bases unmatched. The germline V gene encodes CDR1 SEHNR and CDR2 FQNEAQ (reference sequence). The CDR3 has 17 residues.

This chain joins TRBV10-3 and TRBJ1-5; tentative D call: TRBD1 (6 bases). Trimming took off 0 bases at V and 6 bases at J, with 6 bases between the two ends. Germline CDR1 is ENHRY and CDR2 is SYGVKD. The CDR3 consists of 13 residues. CDR3 nucleotide sequence: TGTGCCATCAGTGAGTCGGACAGTCAGCCCCAGCATTTT. Protein: CAISESDSQPQHF.